This T cell receptor (beta chain) was captured in a study of T cell responses to AZD1222 COVID-19 vaccine. TCRdb's copy holds only in-frame clones and misses some; the assay was immunoSEQ multiplex PCR. The data hold roughly 70,000 clones, with 85% to 95% observed a single time. Germline CDR1 and CDR2: MDHEN and SYDVKM. Deletions cut 2 bases from V and 4 bases from J, with 9 bases between. This CDR3 comprises 14 residues. The sequencing used peripheral blood, collected 28 days after the second dose of the MenACWY control vaccine. This chain links TRBV28 with TRBJ1-3; D is uncertain. This TCR derives from an adult who received the MenACWY meningococcal vaccine as a control. As DNA, the CDR3 is TGTGCCAGCAGTTTAGGAATAGGGGGAAACACCATATATTTT. The encoded protein is CASSLGIGGNTIYF.